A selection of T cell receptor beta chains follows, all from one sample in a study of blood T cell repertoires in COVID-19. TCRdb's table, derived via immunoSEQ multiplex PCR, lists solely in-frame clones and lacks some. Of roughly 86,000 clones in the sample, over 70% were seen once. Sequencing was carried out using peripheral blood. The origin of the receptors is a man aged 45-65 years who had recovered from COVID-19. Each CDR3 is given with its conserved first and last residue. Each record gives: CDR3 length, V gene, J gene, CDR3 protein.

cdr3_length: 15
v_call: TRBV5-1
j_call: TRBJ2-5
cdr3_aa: CASSSGTKLQETQYF

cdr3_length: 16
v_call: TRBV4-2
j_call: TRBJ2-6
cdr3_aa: CASSQEGHSGANVLTF

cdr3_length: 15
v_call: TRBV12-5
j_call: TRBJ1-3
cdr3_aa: CASGTGTEIGNTIYF

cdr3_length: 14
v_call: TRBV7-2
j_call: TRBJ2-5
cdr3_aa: CASSSPGQGKTQYF

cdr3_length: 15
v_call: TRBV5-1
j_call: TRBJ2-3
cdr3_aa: CASSLVGQVVDTQYF

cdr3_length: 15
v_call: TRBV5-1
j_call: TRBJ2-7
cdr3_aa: CASRREAGGSYEQYF

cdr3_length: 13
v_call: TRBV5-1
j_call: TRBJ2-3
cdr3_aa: CASSQGGPDTQYF

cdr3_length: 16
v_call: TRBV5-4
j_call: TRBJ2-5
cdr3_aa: CASSLPTSGGPGTQYF

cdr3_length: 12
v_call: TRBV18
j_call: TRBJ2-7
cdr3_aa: CASSVLVYEQYF

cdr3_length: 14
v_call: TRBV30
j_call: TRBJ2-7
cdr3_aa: CAWSLAGGAYEQYF

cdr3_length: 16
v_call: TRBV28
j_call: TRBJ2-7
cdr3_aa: CASSLGGSGNSYEQYF

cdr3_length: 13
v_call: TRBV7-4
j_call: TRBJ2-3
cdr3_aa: CASSLGQENTQYF

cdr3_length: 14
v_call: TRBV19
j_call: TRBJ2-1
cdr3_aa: CASSRGPPYNEQFF

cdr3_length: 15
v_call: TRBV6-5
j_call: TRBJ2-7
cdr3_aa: CASRLGGTGSYEQYF

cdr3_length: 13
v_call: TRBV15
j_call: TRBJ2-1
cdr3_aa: CATSRDKRGEQFF

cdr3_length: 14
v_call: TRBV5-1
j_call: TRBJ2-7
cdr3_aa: CASSLTWGRPEQYF

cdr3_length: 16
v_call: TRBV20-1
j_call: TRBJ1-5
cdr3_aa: CSASTGNPYSNQPQHF

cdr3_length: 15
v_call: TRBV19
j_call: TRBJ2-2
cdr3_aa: CASRPARPGTGELFF

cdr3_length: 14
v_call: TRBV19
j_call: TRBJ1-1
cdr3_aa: CASSFTGSITEAFF

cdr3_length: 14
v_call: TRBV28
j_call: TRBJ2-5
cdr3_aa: CATTPPKPGETQYF

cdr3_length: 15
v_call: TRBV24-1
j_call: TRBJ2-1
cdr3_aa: CATSDRGTSANEQFF

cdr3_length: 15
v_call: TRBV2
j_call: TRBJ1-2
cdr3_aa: CASSEFREVSYGYTF

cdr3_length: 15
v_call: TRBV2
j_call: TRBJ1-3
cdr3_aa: CASSDGQSSGNTIYF

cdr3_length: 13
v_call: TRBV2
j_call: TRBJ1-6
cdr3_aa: CASRPLRNSPLHF

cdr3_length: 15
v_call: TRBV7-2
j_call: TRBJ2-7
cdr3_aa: CASSLVGRLTYEQYF

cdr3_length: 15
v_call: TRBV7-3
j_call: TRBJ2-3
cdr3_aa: CASSPAGGRPDTQYF

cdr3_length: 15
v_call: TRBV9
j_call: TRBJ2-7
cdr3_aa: CASSVGSGRKDEQYF

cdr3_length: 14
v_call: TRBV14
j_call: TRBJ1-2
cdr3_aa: CASSPLSSSKGYTF

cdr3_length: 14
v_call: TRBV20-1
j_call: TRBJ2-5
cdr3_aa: CSASASGRQETQYF

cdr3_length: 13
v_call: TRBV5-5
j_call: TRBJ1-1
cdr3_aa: CASSLEGRTEAFF

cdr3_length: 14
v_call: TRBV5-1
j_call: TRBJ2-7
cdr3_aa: CASSPGHRANEQYF

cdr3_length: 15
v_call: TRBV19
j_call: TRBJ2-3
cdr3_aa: CASSRGSGRTDTQYF

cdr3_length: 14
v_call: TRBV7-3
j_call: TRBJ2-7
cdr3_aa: CASSPGTSSREQYF

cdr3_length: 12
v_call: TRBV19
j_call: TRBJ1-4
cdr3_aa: CASADRREKLFF

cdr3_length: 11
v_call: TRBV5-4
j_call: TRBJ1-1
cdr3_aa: CASSYGYEAFF

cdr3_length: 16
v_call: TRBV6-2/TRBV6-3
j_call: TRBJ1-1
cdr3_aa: CASSSPPGQMNTEAFF

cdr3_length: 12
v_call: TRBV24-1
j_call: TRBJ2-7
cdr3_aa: CATRGESYEQYF

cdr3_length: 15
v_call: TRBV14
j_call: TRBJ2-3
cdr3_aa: CASSLSTGVTDTQYF

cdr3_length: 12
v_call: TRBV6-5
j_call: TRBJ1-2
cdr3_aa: CASTNGGYGYTF

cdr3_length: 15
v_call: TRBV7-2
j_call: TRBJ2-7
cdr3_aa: CASSLAAQESYEQYF

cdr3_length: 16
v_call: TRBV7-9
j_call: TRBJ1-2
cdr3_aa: CASSLGLAGGHDGYTF

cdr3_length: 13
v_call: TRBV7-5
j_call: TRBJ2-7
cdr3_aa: CARSLAPSYEQYF

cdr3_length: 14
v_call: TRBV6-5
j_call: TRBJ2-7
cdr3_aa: CASSYSRGAYEQYF

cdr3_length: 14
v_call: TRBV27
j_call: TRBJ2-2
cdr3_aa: CASSSPLSAGELFF

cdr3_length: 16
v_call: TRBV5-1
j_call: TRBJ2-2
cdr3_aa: CASSTSGTFNTGELFF

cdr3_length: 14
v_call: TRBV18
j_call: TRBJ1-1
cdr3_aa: CASSPTGGGTEAFF

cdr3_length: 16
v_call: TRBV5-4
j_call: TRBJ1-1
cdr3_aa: CASSAPGGGRNTEAFF

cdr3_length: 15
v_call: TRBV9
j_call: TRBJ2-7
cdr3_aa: CASSSTGARGYEQYF

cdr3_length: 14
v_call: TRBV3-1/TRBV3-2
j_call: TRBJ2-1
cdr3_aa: CASSQVWGRGEQFF

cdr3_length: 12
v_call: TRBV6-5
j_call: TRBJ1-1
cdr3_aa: CASSRINTEAFF

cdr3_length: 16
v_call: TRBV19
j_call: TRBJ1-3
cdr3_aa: CASLTGRTSSGNTIYF

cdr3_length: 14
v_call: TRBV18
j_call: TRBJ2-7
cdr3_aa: CASSPNVKAGEQYF

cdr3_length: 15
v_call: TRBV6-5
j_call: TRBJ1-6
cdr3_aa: CASSSGTVSSSPLHF